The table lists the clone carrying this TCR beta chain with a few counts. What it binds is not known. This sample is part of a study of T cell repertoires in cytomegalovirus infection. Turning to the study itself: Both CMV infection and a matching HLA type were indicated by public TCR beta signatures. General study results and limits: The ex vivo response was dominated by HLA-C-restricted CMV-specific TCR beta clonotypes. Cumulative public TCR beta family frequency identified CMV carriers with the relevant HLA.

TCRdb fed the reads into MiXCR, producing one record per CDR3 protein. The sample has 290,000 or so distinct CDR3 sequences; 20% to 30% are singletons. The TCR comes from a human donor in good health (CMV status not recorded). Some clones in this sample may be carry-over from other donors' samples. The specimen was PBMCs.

The DNA of the CDR3 is TGTGCCAGCAGCTTAGAGAGGGCCGGAGGGGACACTGAAGCTTTCTTT. Amino acid sequence: CASSLERAGGDTEAFF. This chain joins TRBV7-6 and TRBJ1-1, with D possibly being TRBD1 (5 bases). The V end lost 1 base, the J end lost 3 bases, and 15 bases lay between the germline ends. CDR3 size: 16 residues. The V gene's germline CDR1 is SGHVS and CDR2 FNYEAQ.